This T cell receptor beta chain was profiled in a study of beta chain features in type 1 diabetes. General observations from the study: TCRB CDR3s were moderately but significantly shorter in Type 1 diabetes patients in all four CD4+ subsets.

The CDR3 spans 13 residues. Germline CDR1 reads MGHRA; CDR2 reads YSYEKL. cDNA synthesis used the whole RNA isolate, giving expressed TCRB sequences. The data were produced by immunoSEQ multiplex PCR, yet TCRdb's version contains in-frame clones alone and is incomplete. Counted here are some 360,000 clones, 15% to 20% occurring once; the ten biggest clones make up approximately 0.046%. This clone turned up a few times. Its target is unknown. One end of the junction fails to match germline, which may point to a read error. Sequencing was carried out using naive CD4+ T cells from blood. This TCR came from a woman aged 18-29 years in good health. The J gene is TRBJ2-3, the V gene TRBV4-1, with unresolved D. For the CDR3, the DNA is TGCGCCAGCAGCCAAGATTTTACAGCTACGCAGTATTTT. Residues: CASSQDFTATQYF.